This TCR beta chain was sequenced in a study of beta chain features in type 1 diabetes. Overall study context: Healthy donors and patients had similar age, gender and cell yields. Study-wide results and caveats: In every one of the four CD4+ subsets, TCRB CDR3s were moderately but significantly shorter in Type 1 diabetes patients. Over-representation of high TCR-expressing cells was a possible consequence of cDNA sequencing.

Investigators reverse transcribed all isolated RNA, so they sequenced expressed TCRB transcripts. TCRdb's copy holds only in-frame clones and misses some; the assay was immunoSEQ multiplex PCR. Among a few hundred thousand clones, approximately 31% were seen once, and the ten largest hold 0.05% to 0.065%. V lost 6 bases and J lost 3; bases outside the gene matches: 5. Per germline, CDR1 MDHEN and CDR2 SYDVKM. The CDR3 covers 15 residues. Sorted populations were all over 95% pure. A note on this clone: Antigen unknown.

The rearrangement links TRBV28 to TRBJ2-1; 10 nucleotides line up with TRBD1. The clonotype originates from a man younger than 30 in good health. The sequenced material came from naive CD4+ T cells from blood. The chain's CDR3 is CASSKGQGIYNEQFF. The CDR3, as DNA: TGTGCCAGCAGCAAGGGACAGGGGATCTACAATGAGCAGTTCTTC.